This T cell receptor (beta chain) derives from a study of OX40 agonist ivuxolimab in advanced cancers. Study-wide context: Enrolled patients in dose escalation had cancers that were hepatocellular carcinoma, melanoma, renal cell or head and neck cancer. Three patients had partial responses: one hepatocellular carcinoma, two cutaneous melanoma. Broader study findings: Expanded clones tended on average to be more numerous among CD8+ T cells than CD4+.

Only in-frame clones appear in the TCRdb table, and some are missing; sequencing was by immunoSEQ multiplex PCR. The sample lists roughly 61,000 clones, 86% occurring once. Points on this clone: The target antigen is unknown.

The V end was cut by 0 bases, the J end by 0 bases, with 7 bases between. This CDR3 comprises 14 residues. Germline V CDR1 and CDR2: SGDLS, YYNGEE. The receptor comes from an adult with an advanced solid tumor such as melanoma, head and neck, liver or kidney cancer. The V call is TRBV9, the J call TRBJ2-7; D uncertain. The material was CD4+ or CD8+ T cells sorted from blood, obtained in a trial of the OX40 agonist ivuxolimab. The CDR3: CASSVDHSSYEQYF. In DNA form, the CDR3 reads TGTGCCAGCAGCGTAGATCACAGCTCCTACGAGCAGTACTTC.